This TCR beta chain appears in the sequencing data of a study of read filtering for tumor transcriptome and immune sequencing. From roughly 390 ng of RNA, a library with molecular barcoded alpha/delta and beta/gamma adaptors was made. One entry per CDR3 protein results from TCRdb running MiXCR on the reads. Here the sample spans 35,000 to 55,000 distinct CDR3 sequences, less than 15% being singletons. In this sample, this clonotype turned up many times. V was trimmed by 1 base and J by 4 bases, leaving 12 bases between them. The CDR3 loop spans 15 amino acids. Looked up from germline, CDR1 is MGHRA and CDR2 is YSYEKL.

This sequence joins TRBV4-1 and TRBJ2-3, with TRBD2 as a possible D gene (5 bases). Material: a population of CD138-negative cells sorted from bone marrow. This clonotype originated in a donor at least 40 years old with multiple myeloma. This CDR3 reads CASSQVGVRADTQYF. DNA of the CDR3: TGCGCCAGCAGCCAAGTTGGTGTGAGGGCAGATACGCAGTATTTT.